This is a list of T cell receptor delta chains from one sample in a study of gammadelta T cells in human blood. TCRdb made new clone calls on the RT-PCR reads using CATT. The table has 750 to 1,000 delta-chain clones, roughly 20% seen once. Sequencing was performed on Vgamma9Vdelta2 gamma-delta T cells from fetal blood. The source of these receptors is a human fetus. The CDR3 runs from the conserved cysteine through the conserved F or W. D genes are given only for firm matches. Not all rows give a size; the values are once, few, many and, for expanded clones, a class.

clone size: large; D gene: NA; J gene: TRDJ2; V gene: TRDV2; CDR3 DNA: TGTGCCTGTGACACCTGGGGGACAGCACAACTCTTCTTT; CDR3 protein: CACDTWGTAQLFF
clone size: large; D gene: TRDD3; J gene: TRDJ3; V gene: TRDV2; CDR3 DNA: TGTGCCTGTGACACACTGGGGGATACCTGGGACACCCGACAGATGTTTTTC; CDR3 protein: CACDTLGDTWDTRQMFF
clone size: large; D gene: NA; J gene: TRDJ3; V gene: TRDV2; CDR3 DNA: TGTGCCTGTGACGCGCTGGGGTCCTGGGACACCCGACAGATGTTTTTC; CDR3 protein: CACDALGSWDTRQMFF
clone size: medium-sized; D gene: TRDD3; J gene: TRDJ3; V gene: TRDV2; CDR3 DNA: TGTGCCTGTGACGTACTGGGGGATATTTTCTGGGACACCCGACAGATGTTTTTC; CDR3 protein: CACDVLGDIFWDTRQMFF
clone size: large; D gene: TRDD3; J gene: TRDJ1; V gene: TRDV2; CDR3 DNA: TGTGCCTGTGACACCGTAGGGGGATACGCGGTGTACACCGATAAACTCATCTTT; CDR3 protein: CACDTVGGYAVYTDKLIF
clone size: medium-sized; D gene: NA; J gene: TRDJ3; V gene: TRDV2; CDR3 DNA: TGTGCCTGTGACACCGCGGGGGGAACCACCTGGGACACCCGACAGATGTTTTTC; CDR3 protein: CACDTAGGTTWDTRQMFF
clone size: few; D gene: TRDD3; J gene: TRDJ3; V gene: TRDV2; CDR3 DNA: TGTGCCTGTGACTCCTACTGGGGGACAAGCTCCTGGGACACCCGACAGATGTTTTTC; CDR3 protein: CACDSYWGTSSWDTRQMFF
clone size: hyperexpanded; D gene: TRDD3; J gene: TRDJ3; V gene: TRDV2; CDR3 DNA: TGTGCCTGTGACTGGGGGAGCTCCTGGGACACCCGACAGATGTTTTTC; CDR3 protein: CACDWGSSWDTRQMFF
clone size: medium-sized; D gene: TRDD3; J gene: TRDJ3; V gene: TRDV2; CDR3 DNA: TGTGCCTGTGACACCGTCTGGGGGAGCTCCTGGGACACCCGACAGATGTTTTTC; CDR3 protein: CACDTVWGSSWDTRQMFF
clone size: large; D gene: TRDD3; J gene: TRDJ3; V gene: TRDV2; CDR3 DNA: TGTGCCTGTGATGAGTGGGGGAGCTCCTGGGACACCCGACAGATGTTTTTC; CDR3 protein: CACDEWGSSWDTRQMFF
clone size: large; D gene: TRDD3; J gene: TRDJ2; V gene: TRDV2; CDR3 DNA: TGTGCCTGTGACTCTAGGTCACTGGGGGATAAAGTTTTGACAGCACAACTCTTCTTT; CDR3 protein: CACDSRSLGDKVLTAQLFF
clone size: medium-sized; D gene: TRDD3; J gene: TRDJ3; V gene: TRDV2; CDR3 DNA: TGTGCCTGTGACTACTGGGGGATACGCTCCTGGGACACCCGACAGATGTTTTTC; CDR3 protein: CACDYWGIRSWDTRQMFF
clone size: large; D gene: NA; J gene: TRDJ2; V gene: TRDV2; CDR3 DNA: TGTGCCTGTGACCCGGTCTCCTCGACAGCACAACTCTTCTTT; CDR3 protein: CACDPVSSTAQLFF
clone size: large; D gene: TRDD3; J gene: TRDJ3; V gene: TRDV2; CDR3 DNA: TGTGCCTGTGACACCGTACTGGGGGATATTTGGGACACCCGACAGATGTTTTTC; CDR3 protein: CACDTVLGDIWDTRQMFF
clone size: medium-sized; D gene: TRDD3; J gene: TRDJ3; V gene: TRDV2; CDR3 DNA: TGTGCCTGTGACACCTGGGGGATACGGCCCTGGGACACCCGACAGATGTTTTTC; CDR3 protein: CACDTWGIRPWDTRQMFF
clone size: large; D gene: TRDD3; J gene: TRDJ3; V gene: TRDV2; CDR3 DNA: TGTGCCTGTGACTCCGTACTGGGGGATACCCGGAGCTCCTGGGACACCCGACAGATGTTTTTC; CDR3 protein: CACDSVLGDTRSSWDTRQMFF
clone size: few; D gene: TRDD3; J gene: TRDJ3; V gene: TRDV2; CDR3 DNA: TGTGCCTGTGACACCGTACTGGGGGATACCTCCTGGGACACCCGACAGATGTTTTTC; CDR3 protein: CACDTVLGDTSWDTRQMFF
clone size: large; D gene: TRDD3; J gene: TRDJ3; V gene: TRDV2; CDR3 DNA: TGTGCCTGTGACACCGGATGGGGGATACAGTCCTGGGACACCCGACAGATGTTTTTC; CDR3 protein: CACDTGWGIQSWDTRQMFF
clone size: medium-sized; D gene: NA; J gene: TRDJ3; V gene: TRDV2; CDR3 DNA: TGTGCCTGTGACACCTTCATTCAGAGCTCCTGGGACACCCGACAGATGTTTTTC; CDR3 protein: CACDTFIQSSWDTRQMFF
clone size: medium-sized; D gene: TRDD3; J gene: TRDJ3; V gene: TRDV2; CDR3 DNA: TGTGCCTGTGACACCGGGGGATACGTTTTTAGCTCCTGGGACACCCGACAGATGTTTTTC; CDR3 protein: CACDTGGYVFSSWDTRQMFF
clone size: few; D gene: TRDD3; J gene: TRDJ3; V gene: TRDV2; CDR3 DNA: TGTGCCTGTGACACCTACTGGGGGACCTACCGCTCCTGGGACACCCGACAGATGTTTTTC; CDR3 protein: CACDTYWGTYRSWDTRQMFF
clone size: medium-sized; D gene: TRDD3; J gene: TRDJ3; V gene: TRDV2; CDR3 DNA: TGTGCCTGTGACCCCGTACTGGGGGATACCCTCTCCTGGGACACCCGACAGATGTTTTTC; CDR3 protein: CACDPVLGDTLSWDTRQMFF
clone size: hyperexpanded; D gene: TRDD3; J gene: TRDJ2; V gene: TRDV2; CDR3 DNA: TGTGCCTGTGACACCTGGGGGATGACAGCACAACTCTTCTTT; CDR3 protein: CACDTWGMTAQLFF
clone size: medium-sized; D gene: TRDD3; J gene: TRDJ1; V gene: TRDV2; CDR3 DNA: TGTGCCTGTGAGACTTTACTGGGGAGTTTATACACCGATAAACTCATCTTT; CDR3 protein: CACETLLGSLYTDKLIF
clone size: medium-sized; D gene: TRDD3; J gene: TRDJ3; V gene: TRDV2; CDR3 DNA: TGTGCCTGTGACACCGCGGGGATATGGTCCTGGGACACCCGACAGATGTTTTTC; CDR3 protein: CACDTAGIWSWDTRQMFF
clone size: medium-sized; D gene: TRDD3; J gene: TRDJ3; V gene: TRDV2; CDR3 DNA: TGTGCCTGTGATCCAGTACTGGGGGATAGCTCCTGGGACACCCGACAGATGTTTTTC; CDR3 protein: CACDPVLGDSSWDTRQMFF
clone size: medium-sized; D gene: TRDD3; J gene: TRDJ2; V gene: TRDV2; CDR3 DNA: TGTGCCTGTGACTGGGGGATACTGACAGCACAACTCTTCTTT; CDR3 protein: CACDWGILTAQLFF
clone size: medium-sized; D gene: TRDD3; J gene: TRDJ1; V gene: TRDV2; CDR3 DNA: TGTGCCTGTGACACCCTGGGGGACGATAAACTCATCTTT; CDR3 protein: CACDTLGDDKLIF
clone size: medium-sized; D gene: NA; J gene: TRDJ1; V gene: TRDV2; CDR3 DNA: TGTGCCTGTGACACGGTGGGGGTGATCACCGATAAACTCATCTTT; CDR3 protein: CACDTVGVITDKLIF
clone size: medium-sized; D gene: NA; J gene: TRDJ3; V gene: TRDV2; CDR3 DNA: TGTGCCTGTGACACCGTTGGGGGCAGCTCCTGGGACACCCGACAGATGTTTTTC; CDR3 protein: CACDTVGGSSWDTRQMFF
clone size: large; D gene: TRDD3; J gene: TRDJ3; V gene: TRDV2; CDR3 DNA: TGTGCCTGTGACACTTTGTGGGGGATACGCAAATGGGACACCCGACAGATGTTTTTC; CDR3 protein: CACDTLWGIRKWDTRQMFF
clone size: medium-sized; D gene: TRDD3; J gene: TRDJ3; V gene: TRDV2; CDR3 DNA: TGTGCCTGTGATGTCCTGGGGGATACCTGGGACACCCGACAGATGTTTTTC; CDR3 protein: CACDVLGDTWDTRQMFF
clone size: large; D gene: TRDD3; J gene: TRDJ3; V gene: TRDV2; CDR3 DNA: TGTGCCTGTGACACGTACTGGGGGATACGCTCCTGGGACACCCGACAGATGTTTTTC; CDR3 protein: CACDTYWGIRSWDTRQMFF
clone size: NA; D gene: NA; J gene: TRDJ3; V gene: TRDV2; CDR3 DNA: TGTGCCTGTGACACCGTAGGGGTAGTCTCCTGGGACACCCGACAGATGTTTTTC; CDR3 protein: CACDTVGVVSWDTRQMFF
clone size: large; D gene: NA; J gene: TRDJ1; V gene: TRDV2; CDR3 DNA: TGTGCCTGTGACACCTGGGGGCTCGAGCACGATAAACTCATCTTT; CDR3 protein: CACDTWGLEHDKLIF
clone size: large; D gene: TRDD3; J gene: TRDJ3; V gene: TRDV2; CDR3 DNA: TGTGCCTGTGACACTGGTGGGGGATACCCTAGCTCCTGGGACACCCGACAGATGTTTTTC; CDR3 protein: CACDTGGGYPSSWDTRQMFF
clone size: large; D gene: TRDD3; J gene: TRDJ3; V gene: TRDV2; CDR3 DNA: TGTGCCTGTGACACCGTACTGGGGGATACGTGGGACACCCGACAGATGTTTTTC; CDR3 protein: CACDTVLGDTWDTRQMFF
clone size: NA; D gene: TRDD3; J gene: TRDJ2; V gene: TRDV2; CDR3 DNA: TGTGCCTGTGACACCTTACTGGGGGATACGTTTACTTTGACAGCACAACTCTTCTTT; CDR3 protein: CACDTLLGDTFTLTAQLFF
clone size: large; D gene: TRDD3; J gene: TRDJ3; V gene: TRDV2; CDR3 DNA: TGTGCCTGTGACATACTGGGGGATTGGGACACCCGACAGATGTTTTTC; CDR3 protein: CACDILGDWDTRQMFF
clone size: large; D gene: TRDD3; J gene: TRDJ3; V gene: TRDV2; CDR3 DNA: TGTGCCTGTGACACCCTGGGGGACTCCTGGGACACCCGACAGATGTTTTTC; CDR3 protein: CACDTLGDSWDTRQMFF
clone size: NA; D gene: TRDD3; J gene: TRDJ1; V gene: TRDV2; CDR3 DNA: TGTGCCTGTGACAAAGTACTGGGGGATACCGATAAACTCATCTTT; CDR3 protein: CACDKVLGDTDKLIF
clone size: medium-sized; D gene: TRDD3; J gene: TRDJ2; V gene: TRDV2; CDR3 DNA: TGTGCCTGTGACCGGGGGATACCTTTGACAGCACAACTCTTCTTT; CDR3 protein: CACDRGIPLTAQLFF
clone size: medium-sized; D gene: TRDD3; J gene: TRDJ3; V gene: TRDV2; CDR3 DNA: TGTGCCTGTGACTGGGGGACCTGGGACACCCGACAGATGTTTTTC; CDR3 protein: CACDWGTWDTRQMFF
clone size: medium-sized; D gene: NA; J gene: TRDJ2; V gene: TRDV2; CDR3 DNA: TGTGCCTCAACTACAGCACAACTCTTCTTT; CDR3 protein: CASTTAQLFF
clone size: large; D gene: TRDD3; J gene: TRDJ3; V gene: TRDV2; CDR3 DNA: TGTGCCTGTGACAAAGTACTGGGGGATACGCGCTCCTGGGACACCCGACAGATGTTTTTC; CDR3 protein: CACDKVLGDTRSWDTRQMFF
clone size: large; D gene: NA; J gene: TRDJ3; V gene: TRDV2; CDR3 DNA: TGTGCCTGTGACACGATGGGGGGGTTTCCCCCTGGGGACACCCGACAGATGTTTTTC; CDR3 protein: CACDTMGGFPPGDTRQMFF
clone size: medium-sized; D gene: TRDD3; J gene: TRDJ1; V gene: TRDV2; CDR3 DNA: TGTGCCTGTGACACCGTACTGGGGGACACCGATAAACTCATCTTT; CDR3 protein: CACDTVLGDTDKLIF
clone size: large; D gene: TRDD3; J gene: TRDJ3; V gene: TRDV2; CDR3 DNA: TGTGCCTGTGATACTGGGGGATACCACTCCTGGGACACCCGACAGATGTTTTTC; CDR3 protein: CACDTGGYHSWDTRQMFF
clone size: medium-sized; D gene: NA; J gene: TRDJ3; V gene: TRDV2; CDR3 DNA: TGTGCCTGTGACTCCCGTGGGGGTACCTGGGACACCCGACAGATGTTTTTC; CDR3 protein: CACDSRGGTWDTRQMFF
clone size: medium-sized; D gene: NA; J gene: TRDJ3; V gene: TRDV2; CDR3 DNA: TGTGCCTGTGACGACCTAAGCTCCTGGGACACCCGACAGATGTTTTTC; CDR3 protein: CACDDLSSWDTRQMFF
clone size: large; D gene: TRDD3; J gene: TRDJ3; V gene: TRDV2; CDR3 DNA: TGTGCCTGTGACACCTGGATGGGGGATACGCTCTGGGACACCCGACAGATGTTTTTC; CDR3 protein: CACDTWMGDTLWDTRQMFF
clone size: large; D gene: TRDD3; J gene: TRDJ3; V gene: TRDV2; CDR3 DNA: TGTGCCTGTGACCAGTGGGCTGGGGGAATCTCCTGGGACACCCGACAGATGTTTTTC; CDR3 protein: CACDQWAGGISWDTRQMFF
clone size: medium-sized; D gene: TRDD3; J gene: TRDJ1; V gene: TRDV2; CDR3 DNA: TGTGCCTGTGACCGACTGGGGGATCATTACGATAAACTCATCTTT; CDR3 protein: CACDRLGDHYDKLIF
clone size: large; D gene: TRDD3; J gene: TRDJ2; V gene: TRDV2; CDR3 DNA: TGTGCCTGTGACGTACTGGGGGGGTCTTTGACAGCACAACTCTTCTTT; CDR3 protein: CACDVLGGSLTAQLFF
clone size: medium-sized; D gene: TRDD3; J gene: TRDJ3; V gene: TRDV2; CDR3 DNA: TGTGCCTGTGACACCGTCCTGACTGGGGGATATAAGAACCGGGACACCCGACAGATGTTTTTC; CDR3 protein: CACDTVLTGGYKNRDTRQMFF
clone size: medium-sized; D gene: TRDD3; J gene: TRDJ2; V gene: TRDV2; CDR3 DNA: TGTGCCTGTGACGGGTTGGGGGATACTCAGGGTCCAGCACAACTCTTCTTT; CDR3 protein: CACDGLGDTQGPAQLFF
clone size: large; D gene: TRDD3; J gene: TRDJ2; V gene: TRDV2; CDR3 DNA: TGTGCCTGTGACACCTGGGGGAAGACAGCACAACTCTTCTTT; CDR3 protein: CACDTWGKTAQLFF
clone size: NA; D gene: TRDD3; J gene: TRDJ1; V gene: TRDV2; CDR3 DNA: TGTGCCTGTGACACCCTGGGGGACGATAAACTCATCTTC; CDR3 protein: CACDTLGDDKLIF
clone size: large; D gene: NA; J gene: TRDJ3; V gene: TRDV2; CDR3 DNA: TGTGCCTGTGACACCCCTGGGAACTCCTGGGACACCCGACAGATGTTTTTC; CDR3 protein: CACDTPGNSWDTRQMFF